This TCR beta chain originates from a study of T cell repertoires in cytomegalovirus infection. Study-level background: Carrying CMV and the relevant HLA type showed in public TCR beta signatures. General study findings and limits: CMV-specific TCR beta clonotypes restricted by HLA-C were the ones dominating the ex vivo response. Frequencies of public TCR beta families were cumulated, and this identified carriers of CMV plus the relevant HLA.

A single record per CDR3 protein comes from TCRdb applying MiXCR to the reads. The sample lists hundreds of thousands of distinct CDR3 sequences, 15% to 20% occurring once. The CDR3 sequence is 16 residues long. The V end lost 1 base, the J end lost 3 bases, and 15 bases lay between the germline ends. From germline, CDR1 is SGHTA and CDR2 FQGNSA. This clonotype was picked up many times. Its antigen is not known. V is TRBV7-2 and J is TRBJ1-2; D gene unclear. The sample consisted of PBMCs. This sequence originates from a human donor in good health (CMV status not recorded). Some clones in this sample may be carry-over from other donors' samples. The CDR3: CASSLEVGRSHYGYTF. The CDR3 region has the DNA TGTGCCAGCAGCTTAGAAGTAGGGAGATCACACTATGGCTACACCTTC.